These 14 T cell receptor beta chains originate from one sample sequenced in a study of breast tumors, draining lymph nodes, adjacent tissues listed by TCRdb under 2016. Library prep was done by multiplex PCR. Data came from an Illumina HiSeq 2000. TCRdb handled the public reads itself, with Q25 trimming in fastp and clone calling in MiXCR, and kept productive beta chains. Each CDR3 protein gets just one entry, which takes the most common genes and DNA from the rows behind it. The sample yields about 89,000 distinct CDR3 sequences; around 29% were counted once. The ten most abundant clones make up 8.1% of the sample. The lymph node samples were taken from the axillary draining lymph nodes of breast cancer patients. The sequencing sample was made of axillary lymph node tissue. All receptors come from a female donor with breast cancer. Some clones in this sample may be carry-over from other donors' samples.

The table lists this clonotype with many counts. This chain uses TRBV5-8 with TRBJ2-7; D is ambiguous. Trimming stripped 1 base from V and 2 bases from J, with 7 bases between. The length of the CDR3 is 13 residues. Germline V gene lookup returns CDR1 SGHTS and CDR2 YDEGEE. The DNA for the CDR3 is TGTGCCAGCAGCTTGAACGCACCCTACGAGCAGTACTTC. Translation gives CASSLNAPYEQYF.

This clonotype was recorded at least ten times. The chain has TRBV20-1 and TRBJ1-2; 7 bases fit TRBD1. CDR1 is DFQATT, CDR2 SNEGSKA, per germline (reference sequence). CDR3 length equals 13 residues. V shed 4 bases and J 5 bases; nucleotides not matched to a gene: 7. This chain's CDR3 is CSAKSGQSYGYTF. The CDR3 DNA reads TGCAGTGCTAAATCGGGACAGTCGTATGGCTACACCTTC.

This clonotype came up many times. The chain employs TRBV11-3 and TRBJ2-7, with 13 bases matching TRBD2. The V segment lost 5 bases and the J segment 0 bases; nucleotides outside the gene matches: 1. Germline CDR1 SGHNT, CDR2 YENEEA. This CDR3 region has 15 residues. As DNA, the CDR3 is TGTGCCAGCAGCCGGACTAGCGGGAGCTCCTACGAGCAGTACTTC. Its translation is CASSRTSGSSYEQYF.

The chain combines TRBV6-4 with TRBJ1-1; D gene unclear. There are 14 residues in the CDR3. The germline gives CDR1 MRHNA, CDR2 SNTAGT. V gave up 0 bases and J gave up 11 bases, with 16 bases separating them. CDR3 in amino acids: CASSDSNNQRTAFF. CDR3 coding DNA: TGTGCCAGCAGTGACTCGAATAACCAACGAACGGCTTTCTTT.

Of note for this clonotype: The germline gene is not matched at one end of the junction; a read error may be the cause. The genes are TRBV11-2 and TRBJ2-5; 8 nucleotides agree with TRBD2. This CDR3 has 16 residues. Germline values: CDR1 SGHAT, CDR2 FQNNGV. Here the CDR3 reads CACSLDGGGPQETQYF. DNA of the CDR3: TGTGCCTGCAGCTTAGACGGGGGGGGCCCCCAAGAGACCCAGTACTTC.

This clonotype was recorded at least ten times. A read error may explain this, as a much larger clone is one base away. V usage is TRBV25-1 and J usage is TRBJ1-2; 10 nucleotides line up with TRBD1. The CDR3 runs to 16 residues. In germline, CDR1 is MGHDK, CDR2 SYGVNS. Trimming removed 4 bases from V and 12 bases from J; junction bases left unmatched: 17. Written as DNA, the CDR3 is TGTGCCAGCAGTGTCACCTATGTGACAGGGGGCCGAGGCCACACCTTC. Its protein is CASSVTYVTGGRGHTF.

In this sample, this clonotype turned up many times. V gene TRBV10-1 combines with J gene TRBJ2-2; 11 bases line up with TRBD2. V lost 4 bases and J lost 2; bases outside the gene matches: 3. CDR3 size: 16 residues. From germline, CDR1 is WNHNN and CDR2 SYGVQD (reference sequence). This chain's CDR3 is CASSVGTSGNTGELFF. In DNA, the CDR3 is TGCGCCAGCAGTGTTGGGACTAGCGGAAACACCGGGGAGCTGTTTTTT.

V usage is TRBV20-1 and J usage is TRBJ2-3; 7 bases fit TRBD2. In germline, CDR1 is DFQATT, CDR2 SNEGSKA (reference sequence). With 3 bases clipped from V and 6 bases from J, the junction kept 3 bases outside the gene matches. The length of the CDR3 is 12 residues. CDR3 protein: CSASGRSDTQYF. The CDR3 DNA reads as TGCAGTGCTAGCGGGAGGTCGGATACGCAGTATTTT.

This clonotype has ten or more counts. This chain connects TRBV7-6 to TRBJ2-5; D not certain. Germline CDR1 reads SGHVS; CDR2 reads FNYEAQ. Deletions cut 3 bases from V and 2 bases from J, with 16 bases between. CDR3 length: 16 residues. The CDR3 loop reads CASSLSGSADQETQYF. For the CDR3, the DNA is TGTGCCAGCAGCTTGTCAGGATCCGCTGATCAAGAGACCCAGTACTTC. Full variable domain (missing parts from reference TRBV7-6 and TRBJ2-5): GAGVSQSPRYKVTKRGQDVALRCDPISGHVSLYWYRQALGQGPEFLTYFNYEAQQDKSGLPNDRFSAERPEGSISTLTIQRTEQRDSAMYRCASSLSGSADQETQYFGPGTRLLVL.

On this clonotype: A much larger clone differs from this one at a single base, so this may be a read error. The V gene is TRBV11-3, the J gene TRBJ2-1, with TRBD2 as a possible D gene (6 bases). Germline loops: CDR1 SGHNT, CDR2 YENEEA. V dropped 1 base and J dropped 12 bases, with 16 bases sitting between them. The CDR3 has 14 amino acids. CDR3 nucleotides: TGTGCCAGCAGCTTAGTGGACTATTTTCATGGGCAGTTCTTC. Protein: CASSLVDYFHGQFF.

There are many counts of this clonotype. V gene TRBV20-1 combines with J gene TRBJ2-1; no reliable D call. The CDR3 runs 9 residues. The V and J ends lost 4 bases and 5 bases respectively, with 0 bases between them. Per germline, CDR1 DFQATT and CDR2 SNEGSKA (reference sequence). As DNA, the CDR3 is TGCAGTGCTAACAATGAGCAGTTCTTC. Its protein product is CSANNEQFF.

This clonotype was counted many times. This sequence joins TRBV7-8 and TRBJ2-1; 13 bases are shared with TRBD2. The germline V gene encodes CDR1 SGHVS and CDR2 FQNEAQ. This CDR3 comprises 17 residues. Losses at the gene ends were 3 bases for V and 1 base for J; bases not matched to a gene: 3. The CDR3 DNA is TGTGCCAGCAGCTTCCGACTAGCGGGAGGATCCTACAATGAGCAGTTCTTC. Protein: CASSFRLAGGSYNEQFF.

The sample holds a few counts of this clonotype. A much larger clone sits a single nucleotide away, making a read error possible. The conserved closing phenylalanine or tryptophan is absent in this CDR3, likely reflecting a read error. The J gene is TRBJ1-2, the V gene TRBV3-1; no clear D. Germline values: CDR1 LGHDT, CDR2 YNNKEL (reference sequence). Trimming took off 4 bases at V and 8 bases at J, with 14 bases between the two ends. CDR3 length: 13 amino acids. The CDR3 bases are TGTGCCAGCAGCCCAAGAGGACGGTCGGGCTACACCCTC. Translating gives CASSPRGRSGYTL.

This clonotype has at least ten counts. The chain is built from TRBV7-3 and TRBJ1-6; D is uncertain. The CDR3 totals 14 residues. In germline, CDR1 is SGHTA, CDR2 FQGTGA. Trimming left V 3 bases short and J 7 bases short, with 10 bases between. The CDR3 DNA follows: TGTGCCAGCAGCTTTTCTGGGTGGAATTCACCCCTCCACTTT. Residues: CASSFSGWNSPLHF. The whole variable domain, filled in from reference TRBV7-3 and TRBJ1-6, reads GAGVSQTPSNKVTEKGKYVELRCDPISGHTALYWYRQSLGQGPEFLIYFQGTGAADDSGLPNDRFFAVRPEGSVSTLKIQRTERGDSAVYLCASSFSGWNSPLHFGNGTRLTVT.